A single sample gave rise to the 27 T cell receptor beta chains below, sequenced in a study of blood T cell repertoires in COVID-19. Some clones are missing from TCRdb's copy, which holds only in-frame ones; the method was immunoSEQ multiplex PCR. Of about 210,000 clones listed, approximately 89% are singletons. The material sequenced was peripheral blood. The receptors shown here come from a woman aged 40 to 50 with acute or convalescent COVID-19.

The chain is built from TRBV19 and TRBJ1-4, with a possible D match to TRBD1 (5 bases). V was pared by 2 bases and J by 7 bases, with 14 bases between. This CDR3 is 15 amino acids long. Looked up from germline, CDR1 is LNHDA and CDR2 is SQIVND (reference sequence). The CDR3 coding sequence is TGTGCCAGTAGTATAAAAGGTCAGGGTGGTGAAAAACTGTTTTTT. Protein sequence: CASSIKGQGGEKLFF.

The V gene is TRBV2, the J gene TRBJ1-3; 8 nucleotides align to TRBD1. The germline V gene encodes CDR1 SNHLY and CDR2 FYNNEI. With V trimmed by 6 bases and J by 3 bases, 4 bases remained unmatched. The CDR3 is made up of 14 amino acids. This chain's CDR3 is CASRRTGSGNTIYF. As DNA, the CDR3 is TGTGCCAGCAGAAGGACAGGGAGTGGAAACACCATATATTTT.

The V gene is TRBV28, the J gene TRBJ1-2, with D possibly matching TRBD1 (5 bases). V lost 4 bases, J lost 5 bases, and 26 bases lay in between. The CDR3 contains 18 residues. The germline gives CDR1 MDHEN, CDR2 SYDVKM. In DNA, the CDR3 is TGTGCCAGCAGTTCACCAGGCAGGGCGTCCCTTTATTGGTATGGCTACACCTTC. As protein: CASSSPGRASLYWYGYTF.

The chain recombines TRBV3-1 (or the pseudogene TRBV3-2) with TRBJ1-2; tentative D call: TRBD1 (5 bases). Germline V lookup: CDR1 LGHDT, CDR2 YNNKEL (reference sequence). The ends were cut back, 1 base at V and 7 bases at J, with 19 bases in the middle. The CDR3 is made up of 16 amino acids. CDR3: CASSQGGAGSGGGYTF. CDR3 coding DNA: TGTGCCAGCAGCCAAGGGGGCGCAGGGAGCGGGGGTGGCTACACCTTC.

This chain uses TRBV7-2 with TRBJ1-2; TRBD1 is a possible D gene (6 bases). Germline V gene data show CDR1 as SGHTA and CDR2 as FQGNSA. The CDR3 extends over 15 amino acids. Trimming shortened V by 1 base and J by 6 bases, and 15 bases separated the two germline ends. This CDR3 reads CASSLDQGNLNGYTF. CDR3 sequence (DNA): TGTGCCAGCAGCTTAGACCAGGGGAATTTAAATGGCTACACCTTC.

This clone was detected only once. This chain connects TRBV3-1 (or the pseudogene TRBV3-2) to TRBJ1-6; TRBD1 matches 7 bases. This CDR3 has 18 amino acids. V was pared by 0 bases and J by 6 bases, with 11 bases of the junction left unmatched. Germline CDR1 LGHDT, CDR2 YNNKEL (reference sequence). Here the CDR3 reads CASSQEWEEAGGNSPLHF. The CDR3 bases are TGTGCCAGCAGCCAAGAATGGGAAGAGGCAGGGGGTAATTCACCCCTCCACTTT.

The CDR3 is CASRGEEFGELFF. CDR3 coding DNA: TGTGCCAGCAGGGGGGAGGAGTTCGGGGAGCTGTTTTTT. The genes are TRBV27 and TRBJ2-2; a weak D match, TRBD2 (6 bases). The V gene's germline CDR1 is MNHEY and CDR2 SMNVEV (reference sequence). The CDR3 length is 13 residues. V shed 6 bases and J shed 7 bases, with 12 bases lying between them.

The genes are TRBV18 and TRBJ2-7, with D possibly matching TRBD2 (6 bases). The V end was cut by 1 base, the J end by 0 bases, with 7 bases between. The CDR3 is 14 amino acids. Per germline, CDR1 KGHSH and CDR2 LQKENI. CDR3 in amino acids: CASSPRRDSYEQYV. Written as DNA, the CDR3 is TGTGCCAGCTCACCACGGCGGGACTCCTACGAGCAGTACGTC.

The CDR3 reads CASSLSGRGQLGGYTF. For the CDR3, the DNA is TGTGCCAGCAGTTTATCGGGGAGGGGACAATTGGGTGGCTACACCTTC. The V call is TRBV27, the J call TRBJ1-2; tentative D call: TRBD1 (6 bases). The germline CDR1 and CDR2 sequences are MNHEY and SMNVEV (reference sequence). CDR3 length equals 16 residues. Trimming stripped 0 bases from V and 7 bases from J, with 18 bases between.

This chain links TRBV3-1 (or the pseudogene TRBV3-2) with TRBJ2-2; 12 bases map to TRBD2. Germline trimming cut 6 bases from V and 0 bases from J; bases unmatched to any gene: 8. Germline V lookup: CDR1 LGHDT, CDR2 YNNKEL (reference sequence). The CDR3 spans 18 residues. The CDR3 sequence: CASSPLAGGLSNTGELFF. Here the CDR3 DNA reads TGTGCCAGCAGTCCTCTAGCGGGGGGGCTGTCGAACACCGGGGAGCTGTTTTTT.

The genes are TRBV2 and TRBJ1-6, with 8 bases identical to TRBD1. The V segment lost 6 bases and the J segment 0 bases; nucleotides outside the gene matches: 4. There are 16 residues in the CDR3. Germline CDR1 is SNHLY and CDR2 is FYNNEI. The CDR3 DNA reads TGTGCCAGCAGGGGACAGGAGAGCTCCTATAATTCACCCCTCCACTTT. The encoded protein is CASRGQESSYNSPLHF.

In DNA form, the CDR3 reads TGTGCCAGCAGTTTGGACACCCCCCACCCCCACCCTAATTCACCCCTCCACTTT. This translates into CASSLDTPHPHPNSPLHF. V and J are TRBV27 and TRBJ1-6, with D perhaps TRBD1 (5 bases). Trimming removed 3 bases at V and 6 bases at J, with 21 bases between. The CDR3 length is 18 residues. Germline CDR1 is MNHEY and CDR2 is SMNVEV (reference sequence).

This sequence joins TRBV7-9 and TRBJ1-2; no reliable D call. Germline V lookup: CDR1 SEHNR, CDR2 FQNEAQ (reference sequence). The CDR3 length is 14 residues. The ends were cut back, 1 base at V and 2 bases at J, with 8 bases in the middle. The CDR3 nucleotides are TGTGCCAGCAGCTTAGATACGGTCAACTATGGCTACACCTTC. It translates to CASSLDTVNYGYTF.

The V gene is TRBV2, the J gene TRBJ2-7, with 8 bases identical to TRBD1. J gave up 1 base and V 8 bases, and 10 bases lay outside the gene matches. Germline loops: CDR1 SNHLY, CDR2 FYNNEI. CDR3 length: 15 residues. Here the CDR3 DNA reads TGTGCCAGCGGAAGACAGGGGTCAACTTCCTACGAGCAGTACGTC. It codes for CASGRQGSTSYEQYV.

This chain connects TRBV6-5 to TRBJ1-3; unclear D gene. From germline, CDR1 is MNHEY and CDR2 SVGAGI. This CDR3 is 13 amino acids long. V lost 8 bases and J lost 0, with 8 bases in between. The CDR3 DNA reads as TGTGCCAGCTCGGGGTACTCTGGAAACACCATATATTTT. Translation gives CASSGYSGNTIYF.

This clone showed up just once. The chain employs TRBV5-1 and TRBJ2-1; 10 bases line up with TRBD1. The CDR3 has 18 residues. V shed 0 bases, J shed 0 bases, and the junction held 6 bases outside the gene matches. Germline CDR1 reads SGHRS; CDR2 reads YFSETQ. DNA of the CDR3: TGCGCCAGCAGCTTGGCGGGACAGGGGATGAGCTCCTACAATGAGCAGTTCTTC. Protein: CASSLAGQGMSSYNEQFF.

This chain uses TRBV3-1 (or the pseudogene TRBV3-2) with TRBJ2-3; 11 bases are a match to TRBD2. Germline CDR1 LGHDT, CDR2 YNNKEL (reference sequence). The CDR3 sequence is 17 residues long. Trimming at V came to 3 bases and at J to 0 bases, leaving 5 bases not matched to a gene. CDR3 sequence reads: CASSQRLAGRSTDTQYF. The CDR3 region has the DNA TGTGCCAGCAGCCAGCGACTAGCGGGGAGGAGCACAGATACGCAGTATTTT.

This chain links TRBV19 with TRBJ1-1; D unclear. V was pared by 4 bases and J by 0 bases, with 9 bases between. Germline V gives CDR1 LNHDA, CDR2 SQIVND (reference sequence). This CDR3 has 14 residues. CDR3 DNA sequence: TGTGCCAGTAGTAGAGCAGGATTGAACACTGAAGCTTTCTTT. Its protein is CASSRAGLNTEAFF. Based on the CDR3 plus reference TRBV19 and TRBJ1-1, the full variable domain is DGGITQSPKYLFRKEGQNVTLSCEQNLNHDAMYWYRQDPGQGLRLIYYSQIVNDFQKGDIAEGYSVSREKKESFPLTVTSAQKNPTAFYLCASSRAGLNTEAFFGQGTRLTVV.

This clone has just one count. The chain carries TRBV6-5 and TRBJ2-1; 10 bases are a match to TRBD2. CDR1 MNHEY and CDR2 SVGAGI come from the germline V gene. This CDR3 is 15 amino acids long. J gave up 5 bases and V 6 bases, and 7 bases lay outside the gene matches. The CDR3 DNA reads TGTGCCAGCAGCAGTAGCGGGGGGATACACAATGAGCAGTTCTTC. It specifies CASSSSGGIHNEQFF.

The rearrangement uses TRBV5-6 and TRBJ1-1; 7 nucleotides match TRBD1. With 3 bases clipped from V and 5 bases from J, the junction kept 7 bases outside the gene matches. The CDR3 extends over 14 amino acids. Germline assignment: CDR1 SGHDT and CDR2 YYEEEE. In DNA, the CDR3 is TGTGCCAGCAGCTGGGGGTCGACAGGGACTGAAGCTTTCTTT. Translated: CASSWGSTGTEAFF.

The V call is TRBV9, the J call TRBJ1-2, with 9 positions matching TRBD1. Germline V gene lookup returns CDR1 SGDLS and CDR2 YYNGEE. The CDR3 has 13 residues. J gave up 3 bases and V 4 bases, and 1 base lay outside the gene matches. The CDR3 DNA reads TGTGCCAGCAGCCGGACAGGGGACTATGGCTACACCTTC. This translates into CASSRTGDYGYTF.

The J gene is TRBJ1-6, the V gene TRBV6-5; tentative D call: TRBD1 (5 bases). The germline gives CDR1 MNHEY, CDR2 SVGAGI. This CDR3 is built from 15 residues. Trimming took 0 bases from V and 7 from J, leaving 10 bases between them. CDR3 region: CASSYSVGGNSPLHF. CDR3 bases: TGTGCCAGCAGTTACTCGGTGGGGGGAAATTCACCCCTCCACTTT.

The V call is TRBV6-5, the J call TRBJ2-2; D unresolved. This CDR3 has 16 residues. Germline values: CDR1 MNHEY, CDR2 SVGAGI. V lost 2 bases and J 4 bases, leaving 14 bases between the germline ends. The CDR3 spells CASSYKASQLTGELFF. CDR3 nucleotide sequence: TGTGCCAGCAGTTACAAAGCAAGCCAACTCACCGGGGAGCTGTTTTTT.

This chain joins TRBV6-6 and TRBJ2-7; 9 bases agree with TRBD2. CDR3 length: 15 residues. Germline V CDR1 and CDR2: MNHNY, SVGAGI (reference sequence). V was clipped by 2 bases and J by 2 bases; unmatched bases: 4. The CDR3 sequence: CASSYQAGGPYEQYV. The CDR3, as DNA: TGTGCCAGCAGTTACCAAGCGGGGGGCCCCTACGAGCAGTACGTC.

The V call is TRBV6-5, the J call TRBJ2-3; maybe TRBD1 (6 bases). The CDR3 sequence is 12 residues long. The V and J ends lost 6 bases and 12 bases respectively, with 16 bases between them. Germline loops: CDR1 MNHEY, CDR2 SVGAGI. The CDR3, as DNA: TGTGCCAGCAGGATGGACAGTACTTTCCAGTATTTT. This codes for CASRMDSTFQYF.

V and J are TRBV5-1 and TRBJ1-1; no clear D gene. Trimming took off 3 bases at V and 4 bases at J, with 16 bases between the two ends. Per germline, CDR1 SGHRS and CDR2 YFSETQ. The CDR3 loop spans 15 amino acids. CDR3 sequence reads: CASSSRADGSTEAFF. The CDR3 coding sequence is TGCGCCAGCAGCTCGAGGGCGGATGGTAGCACTGAAGCTTTCTTT.

The chain combines TRBV21-1 with TRBJ2-7; the D segment call TRBD1 is taken from the table without a DNA check. TRBV21-1 is assigned pseudogene status. CDR3 length: 17 amino acids. CDR3 amino acids: CASSPSLRALCPYEQYV. The CDR3 nucleotides read TGTGCCAGCAGCCCCTCGCTCAGGGCCTTATGCCCCTACGAGCAGTACGTC.